This T cell receptor (beta chain) was sequenced during a study of blood T cell repertoires in COVID-19. Overall study context: COVID-19 samples collected from the United States, Italy and Spain covered acute and convalescent phases. The cDNA or gDNA used as material had been derived from T cells, B-cell-depleted T cells, or PBMCs.

In the original workflow: Estimates of nucleated cell counts were drawn from the amplification of reference gene primers. Assay used: immunoSEQ multiplex PCR; TCRdb lists only in-frame clones, some missing. V and J calls and clone size follow that table, whereas D and trimming were derived from the DNA. The table includes over 200,000 clones, 84% detected once. The CDR3 spans 14 residues. Trimming stripped 4 bases from V and 1 base from J, with 11 bases between. Germline V gene data show CDR1 as LNHDA and CDR2 as SQIVND (reference sequence). The sample was peripheral blood. This sequence originates from a woman in her forties or fifties with active or convalescent COVID-19. The rearrangement links TRBV19 to TRBJ2-7, with D possibly TRBD1 on 6 matching bases. The chain's CDR3 is CASSTRTVSYEQYF. The CDR3 bases are TGTGCCAGTAGTACTCGGACAGTATCCTACGAGCAGTACTTC.